Shown below are 20 T cell receptor beta chains from a single sample sequenced in a study of shared clonotypes between healthy human individuals. Repertoires were generated with immunoSEQ multiplex PCR, while TCRdb's copy carries only in-frame clones and drops some. The data show over a million clones, approximately 78% seen once. Sequenced sample: memory CD4+ T cells from PBMCs. Subset reported: CD45RA-negative fraction. These TCRs come from a young man in good health. Some clones in this sample may be carry-over from other donors' samples.

The chain couples TRBV28 to TRBJ2-7, with 10 bases lining up with TRBD2. The CDR3 length is 15 residues. V dropped 7 bases and J dropped 4; count of bases not matched to a gene: 10. Germline values: CDR1 MDHEN, CDR2 SYDVKM. DNA of the CDR3: TGTGCCAGCAAGTCTAGCGGGAGTAGTGGGTACGAGCAGTACTTC. Its protein product is CASKSSGSSGYEQYF.

Remarks on this clone: Other DNA sequences from this sample encode an identical CDR3 as well. The chain has TRBV7-3 and TRBJ2-2, with D uncertain. The length of the CDR3 is 13 residues. From germline, CDR1 is SGHTA and CDR2 FQGTGA. V lost 5 bases, J lost 6 bases, and 10 bases lay in between. The CDR3 nucleotides are TGTGCCAGCAGCCTCACCCCGGCCGGGGAGCTGTTTTTT. Encoded protein: CASSLTPAGELFF.

This chain connects TRBV7-8 to TRBJ2-1; D might be TRBD2 (6 bases). From germline, CDR1 is SGHVS and CDR2 FQNEAQ. The CDR3 contains 15 residues. Trimming cost V 4 bases and J 5 bases, with 15 bases left between them. CDR3 sequence reads: CASSSRLGFDNEQFF. The CDR3 DNA reads as TGTGCCAGCAGCTCACGACTAGGGTTTGACAATGAGCAGTTCTTC.

This clone was seen just once. This chain links TRBV2 with TRBJ2-2; the D gene is possibly TRBD1 (6 bases). The V end lost 9 bases, the J end lost 7 bases, and 21 bases lay between the germline ends. Germline V gene lookup returns CDR1 SNHLY and CDR2 FYNNEI. The CDR3 loop spans 15 amino acids. The CDR3 DNA sequence: TGTGCCAGTACTACTGGGGGCCTCGGGGTCGGGGAGCTGTTTTTT. This encodes CASTTGGLGVGELFF.

This chain joins TRBV28 and TRBJ2-1; D remains ambiguous. The CDR3 runs to 16 residues. V was pared by 6 bases and J by 0 bases, with 15 bases between. CDR1 and CDR2 (germline): MDHEN, SYDVKM. The CDR3 sequence is CASSSRVAGSYNEQFF. CDR3 bases: TGTGCCAGCAGCAGCCGGGTAGCTGGCTCCTACAATGAGCAGTTCTTC. Filled out from reference TRBV28 and TRBJ2-1, the complete variable domain reads DVKVTQSSRYLVKRTGEKVFLECVQDMDHENMFWYRQDPGLGLRLIYFSYDVKMKEKGDIPEGYSVSREKKERFSLILESASTNQTSMYLCASSSRVAGSYNEQFFGPGTRLTVL.

The chain recombines TRBV7-9 with TRBJ2-2, with 7 bases aligning to TRBD2. Unmatched junction bases numbered 4, after V lost 1 base and J lost 5 bases. Per the germline V gene, CDR1 is SEHNR and CDR2 is FQNEAQ (reference sequence). The CDR3 has 15 residues. The CDR3 is CASSLESSGTGELFF. The CDR3 DNA reads TGTGCCAGCAGCTTAGAGTCTAGCGGAACCGGGGAGCTGTTTTTT.

This chain joins TRBV29-1 and TRBJ2-7, with 7 bases identical to TRBD1. After removal of 3 bases from V and 6 bases from J, the junction contained 2 bases not matched to a gene. The V gene's germline CDR1 is SQVTM and CDR2 ANQGSEA. This CDR3 is 11 amino acids long. The CDR3 here is CSVDTGVEQYF. The CDR3 nucleotides are TGCAGCGTTGACACAGGGGTCGAGCAGTACTTC.

This chain links TRBV6-6 with TRBJ2-1, with D unclear. The V and J ends lost 0 bases and 5 bases respectively, with 14 bases between them. CDR3 size: 16 residues. CDR1 is MNHNY and CDR2 is SVGAGI in the germline V gene (reference sequence). CDR3 nucleotide sequence: TGTGCCAGCAGTTACTCCCTTGTTGATACAAACAATGAGCAGTTCTTC. Residues: CASSYSLVDTNNEQFF.

This clone came up once. The V call is TRBV14, the J call TRBJ1-1; D remains unclear. V shed 4 bases and J shed 7 bases, with 7 bases lying between them. This CDR3 spans 11 amino acids. The germline V gene encodes CDR1 SGHDN and CDR2 FVKESK. The CDR3 nucleotides are TGTGCCAGCAGCCGGGTAGTTGAAGCTTTCTTT. Protein: CASSRVVEAFF.

This rearrangement joins TRBV5-6 to TRBJ1-2; tentatively, D is TRBD1 (6 bases). CDR3 length: 14 amino acids. V lost 5 bases and J 3 bases, leaving 14 bases between the germline ends. Germline V gives CDR1 SGHDT, CDR2 YYEEEE. The CDR3 nucleotides read TGTGCCAGCAGTATCCAGGGGATCGACTATGGCTACACCTTC. This translates into CASSIQGIDYGYTF.

The chain links TRBV4-2 to TRBJ2-3, with D perhaps matching TRBD2 (5 bases). Trimming pared 3 bases from V and 3 bases from J, leaving 19 bases between. CDR1 and CDR2 (germline): LGHNA, YNFKEQ. This CDR3 region has 17 residues. CDR3 in DNA: TGTGCCAGCAGCCAGGAACCGGGAATTCAAGGGACAGATACGCAGTATTTT. Residues: CASSQEPGIQGTDTQYF.

The chain uses TRBV7-2 and TRBJ2-3; D gene ambiguous. Germline values: CDR1 SGHTA, CDR2 FQGNSA. The CDR3 covers 14 residues. Between the trimmed V and J ends, which lost 0 bases and 5 bases, there was a span of 9 bases. The CDR3 protein is CASSLALVKDTQYF. CDR3 nucleotides: TGTGCCAGCAGCTTAGCGTTGGTAAAAGATACGCAGTATTTT.

The V gene is TRBV5-1, the J gene TRBJ2-3; 12 bases line up with TRBD2. Looked up from germline, CDR1 is SGHRS and CDR2 is YFSETQ. Trimming removed 3 bases from V and 4 bases from J; junction bases left unmatched: 6. This CDR3 is built from 16 residues. CDR3 loop: CASSYETSGSADTQYF. The CDR3 region has the DNA TGCGCCAGCAGCTACGAGACTAGCGGGAGTGCAGATACGCAGTATTTT.

This clone was observed many times. The chain uses TRBV4-2 and TRBJ2-3; D is possibly TRBD2 (5 bases). Germline V gene lookup returns CDR1 LGHNA and CDR2 YNFKEQ. The CDR3 consists of 17 residues. Deletions cut 0 bases from V and 2 bases from J, with 15 bases between. The CDR3 coding sequence is TGTGCCAGCAGCCAAGATTGGCGGGTGGTTTCCACAGATACGCAGTATTTT. As protein: CASSQDWRVVSTDTQYF.

Notes on this clone: This same CDR3 is encoded by further DNA sequences in the sample. The chain employs TRBV7-9 and TRBJ2-5; no firm D call. The CDR3 has 13 amino acids. The germline gives CDR1 SEHNR, CDR2 FQNEAQ (reference sequence). V was pared by 5 bases and J by 2 bases, with 9 bases between. CDR3 DNA sequence: TGTGCCAGCAGCCCCGGGTCTCAAGAGACCCAGTACTTC. Its translation is CASSPGSQETQYF.

V and J are TRBV28 and TRBJ2-1; the D is unclear. Germline V gene lookup returns CDR1 MDHEN and CDR2 SYDVKM. CDR3 length equals 11 residues. V lost 0 bases and J lost 10, with 4 bases in between. The CDR3 sequence is CASSLWREQFF. The CDR3 DNA is TGTGCCAGCAGTTTATGGAGGGAGCAGTTCTTC.

V and J are TRBV28 and TRBJ2-1; 8 positions match TRBD2. Germline CDR1 and CDR2: MDHEN and SYDVKM. Germline trimming cut 8 bases from V and 2 bases from J; bases unmatched to any gene: 5. This CDR3 contains 14 residues. In DNA, the CDR3 is TGTGCCAGCCAAAGCGGGGGTACCTACAATGAGCAGTTCTTC. Its protein is CASQSGGTYNEQFF.

This clone occurred a few times. This chain joins TRBV6-1 and TRBJ1-2; tentatively, D is TRBD1 (6 bases). Germline V CDR1 and CDR2: MNHNS, SASEGT. Trimming cost V 5 bases and J 7 bases, with 11 bases left between them. There are 12 residues in the CDR3. Here the CDR3 reads CASSPTGFGYTF. The CDR3 DNA sequence: TGTGCCAGCAGTCCTACAGGGTTTGGCTACACCTTC.

The chain joins TRBV11-3 to TRBJ2-7; D is unclear. V lost 6 bases and J lost 6, with 15 bases in between. Germline CDR1 SGHNT, CDR2 YENEEA. There are 13 residues in the CDR3. This CDR3 is CASSRANLGEQYF. CDR3 nucleotides: TGTGCCAGCAGTCGTGCGAACCTCGGCGAGCAGTACTTC.

This clone was detected a few times. The chain couples TRBV19 to TRBJ1-5; D remains unclear. CDR3 length: 17 amino acids. Trimming took off 3 bases at V and 0 bases at J, with 15 bases between the two ends. The germline V gene encodes CDR1 LNHDA and CDR2 SQIVND (reference sequence). This CDR3 reads CASSIKSRRNSNQPQHF. The DNA of the CDR3 is TGTGCCAGTAGTATTAAGAGTCGGCGGAATAGCAATCAGCCCCAGCATTTT. The entire variable domain, with the rest obtained from reference TRBV19 and TRBJ1-5, is as follows: DGGITQSPKYLFRKEGQNVTLSCEQNLNHDAMYWYRQDPGQGLRLIYYSQIVNDFQKGDIAEGYSVSREKKESFPLTVTSAQKNPTAFYLCASSIKSRRNSNQPQHFGDGTRLSIL.